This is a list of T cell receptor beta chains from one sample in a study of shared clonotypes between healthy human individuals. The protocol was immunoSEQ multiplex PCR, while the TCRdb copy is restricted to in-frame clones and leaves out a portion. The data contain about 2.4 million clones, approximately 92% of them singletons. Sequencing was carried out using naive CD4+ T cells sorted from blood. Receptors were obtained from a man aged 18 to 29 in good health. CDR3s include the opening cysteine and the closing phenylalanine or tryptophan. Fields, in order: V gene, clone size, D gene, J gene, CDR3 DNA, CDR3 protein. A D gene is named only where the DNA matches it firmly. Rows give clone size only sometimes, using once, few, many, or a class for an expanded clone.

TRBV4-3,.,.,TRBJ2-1,TGCGCCAGCAGCCAAGTTGCTACCAACTCCTACAATGAGCAGTTCTTC,CASSQVATNSYNEQFF
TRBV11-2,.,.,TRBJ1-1,TGTGCCAGCAGCTTAACTGAAGCTTTCTTT,CASSLTEAFF
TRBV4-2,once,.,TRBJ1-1,TGTGCCAGCAGCCAAGATTCACCAGGGTGGGTATTAACCGGCAATGAGAACACTGAAGCTTTCTTT,CASSQDSPGWVLTGNENTEAFF
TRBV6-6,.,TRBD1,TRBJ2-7,TGTGCCAGCAGGACAGGGGGAAGCTACGAGCAGTACTTC,CASRTGGSYEQYF
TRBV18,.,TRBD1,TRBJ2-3,TGTGCCAGCTCACCACGGGACAGGGGGGCAGATACGCAGTATTTT,CASSPRDRGADTQYF
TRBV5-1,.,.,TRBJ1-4,TGCGCCAGCAGCTTCGGGGTTGGCGAAAAACTGTTTTTT,CASSFGVGEKLFF
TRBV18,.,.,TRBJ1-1,TGTGCCAGCTCACCTGATCAGAACACTGAAGCTTTCTTT,CASSPDQNTEAFF
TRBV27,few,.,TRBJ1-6,TGTGCCAGCAGTTTGGCTGGGTTTCCTAATTCACCCCTCCACTTT,CASSLAGFPNSPLHF
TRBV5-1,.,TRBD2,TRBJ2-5,TGCGCCAGCAGCGATAGCGGGGGGGCGGAAGAGACCCAGTACTTC,CASSDSGGAEETQYF
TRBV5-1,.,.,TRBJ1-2,TGCGCCAGCAGCTTGGACAGGGTCCCCAACTATGGCTACACCTTC,CASSLDRVPNYGYTF
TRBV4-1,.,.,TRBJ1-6,TGCGCCGGCAGCCAAGATTACCCACCGAGCTCCTATAATTCACCCCTCCACTTT,CAGSQDYPPSSYNSPLHF
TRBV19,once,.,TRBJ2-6,TGTGCCAGTAGTCTACTGCAACAGTTCTACTCTGGGGCCAACGTCCTGACTTTC,CASSLLQQFYSGANVLTF
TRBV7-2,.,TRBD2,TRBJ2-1,TGTGCCAGCAGCTTAACTAGCGGGAGGACTGAGCAGTTCTTC,CASSLTSGRTEQFF
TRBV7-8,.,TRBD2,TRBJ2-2,TGTGCCAGCAGCCCTAGCGGGGGAAACACCGGGGAGCTGTTTTTT,CASSPSGGNTGELFF
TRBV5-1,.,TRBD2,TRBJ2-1,TGCGCCAGCAGCTCCAAACCGACGACTAGCGGGGGGTTAAATGAGCAGTTCTTC,CASSSKPTTSGGLNEQFF
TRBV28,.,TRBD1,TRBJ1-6,TGTGCCAGCAGTTCACAGGGGGATAATTCACCCCTCCACTTT,CASSSQGDNSPLHF
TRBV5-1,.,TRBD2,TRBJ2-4,TGCGCCAGCAGCTTGGAGCCGGGGGGGACCCTTGTGGGAAACATTCAGTACTTC,CASSLEPGGTLVGNIQYF
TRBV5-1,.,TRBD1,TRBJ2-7,TGCGCCAGCAGCTTGGTGGGGGACAGGGATGCCGAGCAGTACTTC,CASSLVGDRDAEQYF
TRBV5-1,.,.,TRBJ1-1,TGCGCCAGCAGCTTGGACCCTGACCCGAACACTGAAGCTTTCTTT,CASSLDPDPNTEAFF
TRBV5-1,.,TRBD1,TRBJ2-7,TGCGCCAGCAGCTTAAAGGACAGGGGAGATGACGAGCAGTACTTC,CASSLKDRGDDEQYF
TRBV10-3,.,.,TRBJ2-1,TGTGCCATCAATGGAGCCGAATACAATGAGCAGTTCTTC,CAINGAEYNEQFF
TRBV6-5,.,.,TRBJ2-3,TGTGCCAGCACCTACCCCGGGGCCGATACGCAGTATTTT,CASTYPGADTQYF
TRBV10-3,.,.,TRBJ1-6,TGTGCCATCAGTGACGTGGGGTCACCCCTCCACTTT,CAISDVGSPLHF
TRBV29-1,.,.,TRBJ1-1,TGCAGCGTTGTGCGGGGGGCTTACACTGAAGCTTTCTTT,CSVVRGAYTEAFF
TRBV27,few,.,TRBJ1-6,TGTGCCAGCAGTTTATCGGACGGAGGTACTGCATCACCCCTCCACTTT,CASSLSDGGTASPLHF
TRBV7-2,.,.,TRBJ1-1,TGTGCCAGCACCCTAGGGGGGGGGATGAACACTGAAGCTTTCTTT,CASTLGGGMNTEAFF
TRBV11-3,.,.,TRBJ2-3,TGTGCCAGCAGCTTAGATTCGGTAGCTTCCGCAGATACGCAGTATTTT,CASSLDSVASADTQYF
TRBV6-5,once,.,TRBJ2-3,TGTGCCAGCAGCTTGGACAGAAGCACAGATACGCAGTATTTT,CASSLDRSTDTQYF
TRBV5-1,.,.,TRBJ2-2,TGCGCCAGCAGCTGGGGCAGGAGGAACACCGGGGAGCTGTTTTTT,CASSWGRRNTGELFF
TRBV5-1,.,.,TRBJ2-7,TGCGCCAGCAGCTTCGTATCCAGGGGAAGCTCCTACGAGCAGTACTTC,CASSFVSRGSSYEQYF
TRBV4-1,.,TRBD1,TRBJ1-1,TGCGCCAGCAGCCGGGGGACAGGGAGTTCCACTGAAGCTTTCTTT,CASSRGTGSSTEAFF
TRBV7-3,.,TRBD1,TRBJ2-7,TGTGCCAGCAGTTCCGGGACAGGGAGTTCAGAGCAGTACTTC,CASSSGTGSSEQYF
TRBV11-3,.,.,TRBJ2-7,TGTGCCAGCAGCTTAGGGGTCGGCGAGCAGTACTTC,CASSLGVGEQYF
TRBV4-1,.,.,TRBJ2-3,TGCGCCAGCAGCCAAGGACGCGATCTGAGAGGCACAGATACGCAGTATTTT,CASSQGRDLRGTDTQYF
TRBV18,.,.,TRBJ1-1,TGTGCCAGCTCACCGTCGGGACTAGCCGGTATGGCTGAAGCTTTCTTT,CASSPSGLAGMAEAFF
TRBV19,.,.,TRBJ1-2,TGTGCCAGTAGTACGGGGTGGGACACGGTGGACTATGGCTACACCTTC,CASSTGWDTVDYGYTF
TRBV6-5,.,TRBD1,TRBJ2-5,TGTGCCAGCAGTTTGGGACAGGGAGGAGAGACCCAGTACTTC,CASSLGQGGETQYF
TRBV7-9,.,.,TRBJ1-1,TGTGCCAGCAGCACCCCCCCGACAGGAGCTTTCTTT,CASSTPPTGAFF
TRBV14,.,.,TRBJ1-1,TGTGCCAGCAGTTTGCAGGGTGGTATCACTGAAGCTTTCTTT,CASSLQGGITEAFF
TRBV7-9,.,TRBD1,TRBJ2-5,TGTGCCAGCAGCTACGGACAGGGGGCGCGAGAGACCCAGTACTTC,CASSYGQGARETQYF
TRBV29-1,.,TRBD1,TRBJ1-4,TGCAGCGTGACCGGGACAGTTCATGAAAAACTGTTTTTT,CSVTGTVHEKLFF
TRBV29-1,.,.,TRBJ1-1,TGCAGCGTTCGGGTCTCAACTGAAGCTTTCTTT,CSVRVSTEAFF
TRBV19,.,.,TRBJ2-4,TGTGCCAGTAGTAGCAGGGAGCTAGCCAAAAACATTCAGTACTTC,CASSSRELAKNIQYF
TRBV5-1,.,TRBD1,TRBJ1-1,TGCGCCAGCAGCCCCCGGTGGGACAGGGGTCTTCGGAACACTGAAGCTTTCTTT,CASSPRWDRGLRNTEAFF
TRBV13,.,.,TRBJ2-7,TGTGCCAGCACAGGAGTCGGCTACGAGCAGTACTTC,CASTGVGYEQYF
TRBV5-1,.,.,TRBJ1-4,TGCGCCAGCAGCTTAACAGGTTTGGAAAAACTGTTTTTT,CASSLTGLEKLFF
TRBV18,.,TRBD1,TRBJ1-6,TGTGCCAGCTCACCACGACAGGGAAATAATTCACCCCTCCACTTT,CASSPRQGNNSPLHF
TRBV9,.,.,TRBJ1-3,TGTGCCAGCAGCGTAGGGGGCAGCCTTAACTCTGGAAACACCATATATTTT,CASSVGGSLNSGNTIYF
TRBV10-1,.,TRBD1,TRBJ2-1,TGCGCCAGCAGTGAGCCGGGACAGGGCTACAATGAGCAGTTCTTC,CASSEPGQGYNEQFF
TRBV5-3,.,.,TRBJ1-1,TGTGCCAGAAGCTTGTGTCCGGGAAAGGGCAACACTGAAGCTTTCTTT,CARSLCPGKGNTEAFF
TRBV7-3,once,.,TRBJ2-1,TGTGCCAGCAGCTCAACCCCCGACAATGAGCAGTTCTTC,CASSSTPDNEQFF
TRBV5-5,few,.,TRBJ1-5,TGTGCCAGCAGCGAGCGTTATAGCAATCAGCCCCAGCATTTT,CASSERYSNQPQHF
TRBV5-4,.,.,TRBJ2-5,TGTGCCAGCAGCTCCAGTGCCAGCCAAGAGACCCAGTACTTC,CASSSSASQETQYF
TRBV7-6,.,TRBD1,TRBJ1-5,TGTGCCAGCAGCCCCCGACAGGGCAGTCAGCCCCAGCATTTT,CASSPRQGSQPQHF
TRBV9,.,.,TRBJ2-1,TGTGCCAGCAGCGTAGCGGGGCTCTCCTACAATGAGCAGTTCTTC,CASSVAGLSYNEQFF
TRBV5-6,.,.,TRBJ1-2,TGTGCCAGCAGGGCCTACGGCGCTATGGGGGGCTACACCTTC,CASRAYGAMGGYTF
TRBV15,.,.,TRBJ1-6,TGTGCCACCAGGGGCGGGGAGACACATCCTGATAATTCACCCCTCCACTTT,CATRGGETHPDNSPLHF
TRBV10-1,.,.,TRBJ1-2,TGCGCCAGCAGTGAGAGGGCAAGATTGTATGGCTACACCTTC,CASSERARLYGYTF